In this sample, the clone carrying this T cell receptor (beta chain) turned up many times. Antigen: not known. Preparation of the unsorted libraries drew on 2 million PBMCs stored at -80 C. 5'RACE employing 10-nucleotide random UMIs yielded the cDNA. TCRdb redid the calling of the 5' RACE reads with MiXCR, one entry per CDR3 protein. The repertoire holds 60,000 or so distinct CDR3 sequences, with about 3.4% as singletons. These data are taken from a study of neurological immune-mediated disorders. Points from the study as a whole: Because no CDR3 amino acid sequences were shared across subjects by expanded clones, private repertoires were suggested in all groups. Multiple sclerosis patients had less TCR clonal expansion than even healthy controls, unlike HTLV-1-associated myelopathy.

Germline values: CDR1 SQVTM, CDR2 ANQGSEA. V was clipped by 3 bases and J by 1 base, with 7 bases between them. CDR3 length equals 12 residues. Sequences were obtained from PBMCs. The clonotype was recovered from a woman in her sixties or seventies with multiple sclerosis. The chain carries TRBV29-1 and TRBJ2-7, with unresolved D. CDR3 DNA: TGCAGCGTTGATCAGATATCCTACGAGCAGTACTTC. Its translation is CSVDQISYEQYF.